This passage covers 20 T cell receptor beta chains from one sample sequenced in a study of radiotherapy plus CTLA-4 blockade in lung cancer. The data were produced by immunoSEQ multiplex PCR, yet TCRdb's version contains in-frame clones alone and is incomplete. The sample holds over 75,000 clones, roughly four fifths seen once. Specimen: peripheral blood, collected from a patient treated with radiotherapy plus ipilimumab. These TCRs come from a human donor with non-small cell lung cancer who had stable disease on radiotherapy plus ipilimumab.

The chain is built from TRBV7-2 and TRBJ2-7; tentative D call: TRBD2 (5 bases). The CDR3 runs 16 residues. Germline CDR1 is SGHTA and CDR2 is FQGNSA. V lost 5 bases to trimming and J lost 7 bases, with 24 bases between them. The DNA for the CDR3 is TGTGCCAGCAGCCTTAGTCGTGGAGGTGTTCAAGGGGAGCAGTACTTC. Amino acid sequence: CASSLSRGGVQGEQYF.

This clone was counted a few times. For the CDR3, the DNA is TGCAGCGCTACGGGCGGCACCGGGGAGCTGTTTTTT. It encodes CSATGGTGELFF. The rearrangement links TRBV29-1 to TRBJ2-2; no definite D call. This CDR3 is built from 12 residues. Germline CDR1 reads SQVTM; CDR2 reads ANQGSEA. The V and J ends lost 7 bases and 4 bases respectively, with 10 bases between them.

V is TRBV6-1 and J is TRBJ2-5; maybe TRBD2 (5 bases). The end of the DNA fits TRBJ2-7 better, so the J call may be wrong. This CDR3 region has 16 residues. Germline CDR1 reads MNHNS; CDR2 reads SASEGT. The CDR3 reads CASSENGWTGNYEQYF. CDR3 nucleotides: TGTGCCAGCAGTGAAAACGGGTGGACTGGTAACTACGAGCAGTACTTC.

The rearrangement links TRBV5-8 to TRBJ2-5; D may match TRBD1 or TRBD2 (6 bases each). Looked up from germline, CDR1 is SGHTS and CDR2 is YDEGEE. V dropped 3 bases and J dropped 1 base, with 13 bases sitting between them. The CDR3 extends over 15 amino acids. CDR3 nucleotide sequence: TGTGCCAGCAGCTGGGGGGCCCGGGGCCAAGAGACCCAGTACTTC. It is translated as CASSWGARGQETQYF.

The chain uses TRBV29-1 and TRBJ2-5, with TRBD2 matching over 11 bases. CDR1 and CDR2 (germline): SQVTM, ANQGSEA. The CDR3 is made up of 12 amino acids. The V and J ends lost 7 bases and 7 bases, in that order; junction bases with no gene match: 5. In nucleotides, the CDR3 is TGCAGCGCTACTAGCGGGAGCGGGACCCAGTACTTC. Its protein product is CSATSGSGTQYF.

The gene calls are TRBV7-6 and TRBJ2-3, with a tentative D call TRBD2 (5 bases). Trimming removed 1 base at V and 6 bases at J, with 8 bases between. CDR3 length: 13 amino acids. From germline, CDR1 is SGHVS and CDR2 FNYEAQ. The chain's CDR3 is CASSLVDFDTQYF. The CDR3, as DNA: TGTGCCAGCAGCTTAGTGGACTTTGATACGCAGTATTTT. Based on the CDR3 plus reference TRBV7-6 and TRBJ2-3, the full variable domain is GAGVSQSPRYKVTKRGQDVALRCDPISGHVSLYWYRQALGQGPEFLTYFNYEAQQDKSGLPNDRFSAERPEGSISTLTIQRTEQRDSAMYRCASSLVDFDTQYFGPGTRLTVL.

This clone showed up just once. The chain is built from TRBV9 and TRBJ2-3; TRBD1 or TRBD2 may be the D gene (5 bases each). Between the trimmed V and J ends, which lost 0 bases and 0 bases, there was a span of 11 bases. CDR1 is SGDLS and CDR2 is YYNGEE in the germline V gene. The CDR3 has 16 amino acids. CDR3 DNA sequence: TGTGCCAGCAGCGTAGCTTCGGGGACCAGCACAGATACGCAGTATTTT. Residues: CASSVASGTSTDTQYF.

Here the CDR3 DNA reads TGTGCCAGCTCACCACCCGGTCCGCGCACGCAAGAGACCCAGTACTTC. Translation: CASSPPGPRTQETQYF. This chain connects TRBV18 to TRBJ2-5; D is unresolved. The CDR3 contains 16 residues. From germline, CDR1 is KGHSH and CDR2 LQKENI. V was cut by 0 bases and J by 2 bases, with 13 bases left in between.

The chain joins TRBV2 to TRBJ1-5; a weak D match, TRBD1 (6 bases). Trimming took off 8 bases at V and 7 bases at J, with 18 bases between the two ends. The length of the CDR3 is 14 residues. Per the germline V gene, CDR1 is SNHLY and CDR2 is FYNNEI. The CDR3 DNA follows: TGTGCCAGCGGGAAAGAACAGGGACAACAGCCCCAGCATTTT. It translates to CASGKEQGQQPQHF.

The V call is TRBV19, the J call TRBJ1-5; D may be TRBD1 (5 bases). V was cut by 1 base and J by 1 base, with 11 bases left in between. Germline V gives CDR1 LNHDA, CDR2 SQIVND (reference sequence). This CDR3 is built from 16 residues. The CDR3: CASSIVGGGSNQPQHF. As DNA, the CDR3 is TGTGCCAGTAGTATAGTGGGGGGGGGAAGCAATCAGCCCCAGCATTTT.

The rearrangement joins TRBV21-1 to TRBJ2-7; the D call of TRBD2 is as the table states it, not checked on the DNA. TRBV21-1 is flagged as a pseudogene. CDR3 length: 14 residues. The chain's CDR3 is CASSNLEVDHEQYF. The CDR3 bases are TGTGCCAGCAGCAATCTCGAGGTAGACCACGAGCAGTACTTC.

The V gene is TRBV28, the J gene TRBJ1-4; a possible D gene is TRBD1 (6 bases). The CDR3 consists of 14 residues. V was clipped by 5 bases and J by 2 bases, with 9 bases between them. Germline lookup yields CDR1 MDHEN and CDR2 SYDVKM. CDR3 sequence (DNA): TGTGCCAGCAGTAACAGGGTGACTAATGAAAAACTGTTTTTT. It encodes CASSNRVTNEKLFF.

The rearrangement joins TRBV30 to TRBJ2-1, with TRBD2 as a possible D gene (6 bases). Germline-derived CDR1 and CDR2 are GTSNPN and SVGIG (reference sequence). Trimming took 8 bases from V and 15 from J, leaving 17 bases between them. The CDR3 length is 10 residues. The CDR3 DNA reads as TGTGCCGTGGAGAGGAGGGAGTGGTTCTTC. Translation gives CAVERREWFF.

This clone was observed once. This chain uses TRBV6-1 with TRBJ1-2, with unresolved D. Trimming removed 5 bases at V and 3 bases at J, with 10 bases between. CDR3 length: 13 residues. Germline assignment: CDR1 MNHNS and CDR2 SASEGT. The CDR3 bases are TGTGCCAGCAGTCGAGGGAAGGACTATGGCTACACCTTC. This gives the protein CASSRGKDYGYTF.

The chain joins TRBV28 to TRBJ2-5; 9 nucleotides align to TRBD2. Germline loops: CDR1 MDHEN, CDR2 SYDVKM. CDR3 length: 15 amino acids. Trimming removed 5 bases from V and 3 bases from J; junction bases left unmatched: 7. The CDR3 sequence: CASSPHSSGEETQYF. The CDR3 DNA reads TGTGCCAGCAGTCCCCACTCTAGCGGGGAAGAGACCCAGTACTTC.

The V gene is TRBV5-1, the J gene TRBJ1-3; the match to TRBD1 covers 9 bases. Trimming at V came to 0 bases and at J to 6 bases, leaving 4 bases not matched to a gene. The germline gives CDR1 SGHRS, CDR2 YFSETQ. The CDR3 extends over 15 amino acids. The CDR3 coding sequence is TGCGCCAGCAGCTTGGAACAGGGGGCGAAAAACACCATATATTTT. Its protein is CASSLEQGAKNTIYF.

V usage is TRBV7-9 and J usage is TRBJ2-5; D remains ambiguous. The V end was cut by 4 bases, the J end by 0 bases, with 12 bases between. This CDR3 has 15 residues. Germline CDR1 and CDR2: SEHNR and FQNEAQ (reference sequence). The CDR3 here is CASSSGVGYQETQYF. The CDR3 DNA sequence: TGTGCCAGCAGCTCCGGCGTGGGGTACCAAGAGACCCAGTACTTC. Combining the CDR3 with reference TRBV7-9 and TRBJ2-5 gives the whole variable domain DTGVSQNPRHKITKRGQNVTFRCDPISEHNRLYWYRQTLGQGPEFLTYFQNEAQLEKSRLLSDRFSAERPKGSFSTLEIQRTEQGDSAMYLCASSSGVGYQETQYFGPGTRLLVL.

The sample holds one count of this clone. This rearrangement joins TRBV13 to TRBJ2-5, with 9 bases that match TRBD2. J lost 5 bases, V lost 8 bases, and 15 bases had no gene match. CDR3 length equals 16 residues. Germline V gene sequence: CDR1 PRHDT, CDR2 FYEKMQ (reference sequence). DNA of the CDR3: TGTGCCAGCGGTAGCGGGGGACTCCCTTTTGGCGAGACCCAGTACTTC. Its protein is CASGSGGLPFGETQYF.

This clone was detected a few times. The chain combines TRBV7-9 with TRBJ2-2, with TRBD1 as a possible D gene (5 bases). The germline V and J ends were trimmed by 4 bases and 2 bases, with 8 bases remaining between them. The CDR3 is 14 residues long. Germline-derived CDR1 and CDR2 are SEHNR and FQNEAQ (reference sequence). Here the CDR3 reads CASSSGLNTGELFF. The DNA of the CDR3 is TGTGCCAGCAGCTCAGGGCTAAACACCGGGGAGCTGTTTTTT.

The chain is built from TRBV13 and TRBJ1-1; D remains unclear. This CDR3 is built from 15 residues. The germline CDR1 and CDR2 sequences are PRHDT and FYEKMQ (reference sequence). V dropped 0 bases and J dropped 4 bases, with 12 bases sitting between them. The CDR3 DNA is TGTGCCAGCAGCTTAGGCCCCCTCGGCAGCACTGAAGCTTTCTTT. This encodes CASSLGPLGSTEAFF.